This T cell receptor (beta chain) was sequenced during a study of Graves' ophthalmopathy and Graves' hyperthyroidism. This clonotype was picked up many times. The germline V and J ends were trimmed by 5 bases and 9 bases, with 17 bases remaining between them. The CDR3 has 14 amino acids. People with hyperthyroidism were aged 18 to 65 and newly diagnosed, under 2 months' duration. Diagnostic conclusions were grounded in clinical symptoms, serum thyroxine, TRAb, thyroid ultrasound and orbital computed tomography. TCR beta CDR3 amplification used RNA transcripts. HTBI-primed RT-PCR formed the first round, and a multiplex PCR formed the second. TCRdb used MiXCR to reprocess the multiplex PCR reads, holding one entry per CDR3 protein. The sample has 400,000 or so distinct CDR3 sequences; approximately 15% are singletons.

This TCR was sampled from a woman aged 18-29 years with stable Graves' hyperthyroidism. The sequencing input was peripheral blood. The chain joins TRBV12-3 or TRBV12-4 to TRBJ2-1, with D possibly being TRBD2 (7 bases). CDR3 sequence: CASSTRGGGAEQFF. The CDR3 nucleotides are TGTGCCAGCAGTACCCGGGGCGGGGGCGCTGAGCAGTTCTTC.